The rows below give T cell receptor beta chains drawn from one sample of a study of human T cells and chemical hapten exposure. MiXCR was run by TCRdb on the RACE reads, yielding one entry per CDR3 protein. The sample lists about 300,000 distinct CDR3 sequences, approximately 5.8% occurring once. The source material was whole blood, sampled in connection with sensitization to the hapten diphenylcyclopropenone (DPC). These receptors were collected from a woman in her late teens or twenties with alopecia areata. Some clones in this sample may be carry-over from other donors' samples. CDR3s include the opening cysteine and the closing phenylalanine or tryptophan. D genes are given only for firm matches. Clone size is stated in some rows and not others, as once, few, many or a class when expanded.

D gene	V gene	clone size	J gene	CDR3 protein	CDR3 DNA
.	TRBV11-3	many	TRBJ2-1	CASSHRRGGEGEQFF	TGTGCCAGCAGCCACCGGAGGGGGGGAGAGGGGGAGCAGTTCTTC
.	TRBV3-1	.	TRBJ2-3	CASSFTRSDTQYF	TGTGCCAGCAGCTTCACTAGGTCAGATACGCAGTATTTT
.	TRBV5-8	.	TRBJ2-2	CASSQGHSNTGELFF	TGTGCCAGCAGCCAGGGACATTCGAACACCGGGGAGCTGTTTTTT
.	TRBV6-6	many	TRBJ1-6	CASSYQGLGNSPLHF	TGTGCCAGCAGTTATCAGGGGCTAGGGAATTCACCCCTCCACTTT
.	TRBV4-3	.	TRBJ2-2	CASSQDLRIPGELFF	TGCGCCAGCAGCCAAGATTTGAGGATTCCCGGGGAGCTGTTTTTT
.	TRBV6-2/TRBV6-3	.	TRBJ1-2	CASSYAAYGYTF	TGTGCCAGCAGTTACGCCGCGTATGGCTACACCTTC
.	TRBV5-1	many	TRBJ1-1	CASSPDSRNTEAFF	TGCGCCAGCAGCCCGGACTCCAGGAACACTGAAGCTTTCTTT
.	TRBV7-2	many	TRBJ2-1	CASSRQLGGVEQFF	TGTGCCAGCAGCCGTCAACTAGGAGGGGTTGAGCAGTTCTTC
.	TRBV28	.	TRBJ2-1	CASSLSPTSRHNEQFF	TGTGCCAGCAGTTTATCCCCCACTAGCAGGCACAATGAGCAGTTCTTC
.	TRBV29-1	few	TRBJ2-7	CSVEDPGRPYEQYF	TGCAGCGTTGAAGATCCAGGGAGGCCCTACGAGCAGTACTTC
.	TRBV15	few	TRBJ2-6	CATSRLPYSPSGANVLTF	TGTGCCACCAGCAGATTGCCCTACAGCCCCTCTGGGGCCAACGTCCTGACTTTC
.	TRBV20-1	.	TRBJ1-4	CSAIGKGEKLFF	TGCAGTGCTATAGGGAAAGGTGAAAAACTGTTTTTT
TRBD1	TRBV4-2	many	TRBJ1-3	CASSQDRSSGNTIYF	TGTGCCAGCAGCCAGGACAGGTCCTCTGGAAACACCATATATTTT
.	TRBV7-2	many	TRBJ1-5	CASSLSNQPQHF	TGTGCCAGCAGTTTAAGCAATCAGCCCCAGCATTTT
TRBD1	TRBV19	few	TRBJ1-5	CASRRTGQDVLVNQPQHF	TGTGCCAGCAGGAGGACAGGGCAAGATGTTTTAGTCAATCAGCCCCAGCATTTT
.	TRBV4-3	.	TRBJ2-3	CASSQGAGLGTDTQYF	TGCGCCAGCAGCCAAGGGGCAGGGCTGGGCACAGATACGCAGTATTTT
.	TRBV5-5	.	TRBJ2-7	CASSLAGRSSYEQYF	TGTGCCAGCAGCTTGGCCGGCAGGAGCTCCTACGAGCAGTACTTC
.	TRBV7-6	.	TRBJ1-5	CASSFGGWAQPQHF	TGTGCCAGCAGCTTTGGCGGTTGGGCTCAGCCCCAGCATTTT
.	TRBV10-1	.	TRBJ2-7	CASNVKELYEQYF	TGCGCCAGCAACGTGAAGGAGCTCTACGAGCAGTACTTC